Listed here are 27 T cell receptor beta chains from one sample, sequenced in a study of control samples from healthy donors and cancer patients. TCRdb's copy holds only in-frame clones and misses some; the assay was immunoSEQ multiplex PCR. Among 6,000 to 7,000 clones listed, approximately 83% were seen once. Source material: formalin-fixed, paraffin-embedded tissue. These receptor sequences come from a male donor with melanoma.

With regard to this clone: A read error may account for a junction end that differs from germline. Other DNA sequences within the sample encode an identical CDR3. V gene TRBV5-6 combines with J gene TRBJ2-5, with D perhaps TRBD1 (6 bases). The CDR3 runs to 15 residues. In germline, CDR1 is SGHDT, CDR2 YYEEEE. The DNA for the CDR3 is TGTGCCAGTAGCTCATACAGGGTCAGCCAAGAGACCCAGTACTTC. Translated, it gives CASSSYRVSQETQYF.

The chain links TRBV19 to TRBJ2-2; 10 nucleotides match TRBD2. CDR1 and CDR2 (germline): LNHDA, SQIVND (reference sequence). V lost 6 bases, J lost 1 base, and 8 bases stayed unmatched. This CDR3 region has 17 residues. CDR3 sequence reads: CASRGGLAGENTGELFF. CDR3 DNA sequence: TGTGCCAGTAGGGGCGGTCTAGCGGGGGAGAACACCGGGGAGCTGTTTTTT.

The count of this clone is one. The CDR3 protein is CAARAGGVNNQPQHF. The CDR3 coding sequence is TGCGCCGCACGAGCGGGGGGGGTCAACAATCAGCCCCAGCATTTT. The chain combines TRBV5-1 with TRBJ1-5; TRBD1 might be the D (5 bases). Germline CDR1 is SGHRS and CDR2 is YFSETQ. CDR3 length equals 15 residues. V lost 10 bases and J lost 3, with 20 bases in between.

In this sample, this clone turned up once. V and J are TRBV19 and TRBJ1-5, with a tentative D call TRBD1 (6 bases). Germline V CDR1 and CDR2: LNHDA, SQIVND (reference sequence). The CDR3 is made up of 15 amino acids. Trimming shortened V by 1 base and J by 4 bases, and 11 bases separated the two germline ends. CDR3 region: CASSIAEGGNQPQHF. CDR3 DNA: TGTGCCAGTAGTATAGCCGAAGGGGGGAATCAGCCCCAGCATTTT.

V gene TRBV6-5 combines with J gene TRBJ2-7; unclear D gene. Trimming stripped 5 bases from V and 0 bases from J, with 14 bases between. The CDR3 totals 15 residues. Looked up from germline, CDR1 is MNHEY and CDR2 is SVGAGI. Written as DNA, the CDR3 is TGTGCCAGCAGTCGCCAGGACCTGAACTCCTACGAGCAGTACTTC. This codes for CASSRQDLNSYEQYF.

The V and J genes are TRBV6-6 and TRBJ2-7, with D perhaps matching TRBD1 or TRBD2 (5 bases each). CDR3 length equals 15 residues. V shed 5 bases and J shed 0 bases, with 14 bases lying between them. The germline CDR1 and CDR2 sequences are MNHNY and SVGAGI (reference sequence). The CDR3 sequence: CASSTQQEVSYEQYF. The CDR3 bases are TGTGCCAGCAGTACCCAACAGGAGGTCTCCTACGAGCAGTACTTC.

This rearrangement joins TRBV7-3 to TRBJ2-5, with a possible D match to TRBD2 (5 bases). CDR1 is SGHTA, CDR2 FQGTGA, per germline. This CDR3 region has 13 residues. Between the trimmed V and J ends, which lost 1 base and 2 bases, there was a span of 5 bases. This CDR3 reads CASSLRTQETQYF. CDR3 DNA: TGTGCCAGCAGCTTAAGGACTCAAGAGACCCAGTACTTC.

The chain is built from TRBV5-1 and TRBJ2-1; D not certain. V was pared by 0 bases and J by 4 bases, with 14 bases between. The length of the CDR3 is 16 residues. Germline CDR1 SGHRS, CDR2 YFSETQ. CDR3 region: CASSLDRSRTYNEQFF. The CDR3 DNA is TGCGCCAGCAGCTTGGACAGAAGTCGCACGTACAATGAGCAGTTCTTC.

In this sample, this clone turned up once. V is TRBV7-3 and J is TRBJ2-3; 8 nucleotides align to TRBD2. CDR3 length equals 16 residues. The germline V gene has CDR1 SGHTA and CDR2 FQGTGA. V gave up 2 bases and J gave up 0 bases; unmatched junction bases: 4. The CDR3 reads CASSLWAGGSTDTQYF. CDR3 coding DNA: TGTGCCAGCAGCTTATGGGCGGGGGGAAGCACAGATACGCAGTATTTT.

In this sample, this clone turned up a few times. The J gene is TRBJ1-5, the V gene TRBV30; a possible D gene is TRBD1 (5 bases). The CDR3 covers 14 residues. Trimming removed 3 bases from V and 0 bases from J, with 9 bases in between. The germline CDR1 and CDR2 sequences are GTSNPN and SVGIG (reference sequence). The CDR3 nucleotides are TGTGCCTGGAGCGGGACTTATAGCAATCAGCCCCAGCATTTT. Residues: CAWSGTYSNQPQHF.

The V gene is TRBV6-5, the J gene TRBJ1-2, with D unresolved. The CDR3 length is 13 residues. In germline, CDR1 is MNHEY, CDR2 SVGAGI. V shed 8 bases and J shed 4 bases, with 14 bases lying between them. The CDR3 DNA reads as TGTGCCAGCGCGGGTAGGGTCGCCTATGGCTACACCTTC. Amino acids: CASAGRVAYGYTF.

This clone occurred once. The CDR3 loop reads CASRPAVGSGNTIYF. The DNA for the CDR3 is TGCGCCAGCAGACCGGCAGTCGGCTCTGGAAACACCATATATTTT. J is TRBJ1-3 and V is TRBV5-1, with D unclear. The CDR3 is 15 residues long. Trimming cost V 5 bases and J 0 bases, with 12 bases left between them. Germline V gives CDR1 SGHRS, CDR2 YFSETQ.

This clone occurred once. The chain carries TRBV2 and TRBJ2-5; 11 nucleotides line up with TRBD2. Germline V lookup: CDR1 SNHLY, CDR2 FYNNEI. Trimming cost V 8 bases and J 6 bases; bases outside gene matches: 14. The CDR3 extends over 16 amino acids. The DNA of the CDR3 is TGTGCCAGCTATGGTAGCGGGGGGGCCCGAGTAAAGACCCAGTACTTC. Translation gives CASYGSGGARVKTQYF.

This CDR3 reads CASRGIGYTF. The CDR3 DNA follows: TGTGCCAGCCGAGGGATTGGCTACACCTTC. J is TRBJ1-2 and V is TRBV2, with D hard to call. Germline V lookup: CDR1 SNHLY, CDR2 FYNNEI. The CDR3 has 10 amino acids. Trimming removed 8 bases from V and 7 bases from J, with 8 bases in between.

This chain uses TRBV5-5 with TRBJ1-4; 11 nucleotides match TRBD1. The CDR3 sequence is 16 residues long. Germline-derived CDR1 and CDR2 are SGHKS and YYEKEE (reference sequence). The J segment lost 2 bases and the V segment lost 3 bases, leaving 3 bases of the junction unmatched. This CDR3 is CASSSRTGGTNEKLFF. The CDR3 coding sequence is TGTGCCAGCAGCTCGCGGACAGGGGGCACTAATGAAAAACTGTTTTTT.

V usage is TRBV12-3 or TRBV12-4 and J usage is TRBJ1-6; no firm D call. Between the trimmed V and J ends, which lost 1 base and 9 bases, there was a span of 4 bases. The CDR3 is made up of 12 amino acids. The CDR3 spells CASSLGGSPLHF. The CDR3, as DNA: TGTGCCAGCAGTTTAGGGGGTTCACCCCTCCACTTT.

CDR3 sequence (DNA): TGTGCCAGCAGTTTAGGACAGGGTGTTGAAGCTTTCTTT. Its translation: CASSLGQGVEAFF. The V gene is TRBV2, the J gene TRBJ1-1; the match to TRBD1 covers 8 bases. Germline CDR1 SNHLY, CDR2 FYNNEI. The CDR3 is 13 amino acids. V lost 5 bases and J lost 7; bases outside the gene matches: 6.

V usage is TRBV2 and J usage is TRBJ1-2; D gene unclear. Germline CDR1 is SNHLY and CDR2 is FYNNEI. CDR3 size: 13 residues. With 6 bases removed from V and 7 bases from J, the gap between germline ends came to 15 bases. CDR3 sequence (DNA): TGTGCCAGCAGAGGTGACCTGAGTTCTGGCTACACCTTC. As protein: CASRGDLSSGYTF.

The chain links TRBV9 to TRBJ1-2; D perhaps matches TRBD1 (5 bases). V gave up 3 bases and J gave up 4 bases, with 16 bases separating them. Germline-derived CDR1 and CDR2 are SGDLS and YYNGEE. This CDR3 region has 15 residues. CDR3 coding DNA: TGTGCCAGCAGCGAAGGACAAGGGGTTAGCTATGGCTACACCTTC. This sequence encodes CASSEGQGVSYGYTF.

The chain uses TRBV7-2 and TRBJ2-1; no reliable D call. The CDR3 totals 13 residues. V was pared by 5 bases and J by 10 bases, with 15 bases between. The germline V gene encodes CDR1 SGHTA and CDR2 FQGNSA. The CDR3 loop is CASSPRVQTEQFF. The DNA for the CDR3 is TGTGCCAGCAGCCCGCGAGTTCAGACGGAGCAGTTCTTC.

This chain joins TRBV7-3 and TRBJ2-2; TRBD1 matches at 10 bases. Germline V gene sequence: CDR1 SGHTA, CDR2 FQGTGA. V trimming: 5 bases; J trimming: 4 bases; junction bases outside the gene matches: 4. CDR3 length: 15 amino acids. The CDR3 loop reads CASSVGQGPTGELFF. CDR3 sequence (DNA): TGTGCCAGCAGCGTGGGACAGGGGCCCACCGGGGAGCTGTTTTTT.

The rearrangement uses TRBV6-2 or TRBV6-3 and TRBJ2-5; TRBD1 aligns across 9 bases. Trimming took 5 bases from V and 1 from J; bases not matched to a gene: 11. Germline CDR1 reads MNHEY; CDR2 reads SVGEGT. The CDR3 length is 17 residues. The CDR3 loop reads CASSTGPGQGTQETQYF. The CDR3 DNA is TGTGCCAGCAGTACTGGACCGGGACAGGGTACCCAAGAGACCCAGTACTTC.

This clone was counted a single time. This sequence joins TRBV12-5 and TRBJ2-3; no definite D call. V gave up 1 base and J gave up 2 bases, with 13 bases separating them. In germline, CDR1 is LGHNT, CDR2 FRNRAP. The CDR3 consists of 16 residues. CDR3 nucleotides: TGTGCTAGTGGTTTGGCGCTGGGCCCTTCCACAGATACGCAGTATTTT. Protein: CASGLALGPSTDTQYF.

This clone was seen a few times. V gene TRBV15 combines with J gene TRBJ2-1, with TRBD1 as a possible D gene (6 bases). Looked up from germline, CDR1 is LNHNV and CDR2 is YYDKDF (reference sequence). Between the trimmed V and J ends, which lost 5 bases and 0 bases, there was a span of 14 bases. CDR3 length: 16 residues. The CDR3 DNA follows: TGTGCCACCAGCGGACAAGACAGGAGCTCCTACAATGAGCAGTTCTTC. Translation: CATSGQDRSSYNEQFF. The variable domain in full, with the rest retrieved from reference TRBV15 and TRBJ2-1, is DAMVIQNPRYQVTQFGKPVTLSCSQTLNHNVMYWYQQKSSQAPKLLFHYYDKDFNNEADTPDNFQSRRPNTSFCFLDIRSPGLGDTAMYLCATSGQDRSSYNEQFFGPGTRLTVL.

This chain uses TRBV19 with TRBJ1-2; the D is unclear. The CDR3 runs to 13 residues. The germline gives CDR1 LNHDA, CDR2 SQIVND (reference sequence). Trimming removed 1 base at V and 2 bases at J, with 5 bases between. CDR3 protein: CASSIGFNYGYTF. The CDR3 nucleotides read TGTGCCAGTAGTATAGGGTTCAACTATGGCTACACCTTC.

The chain employs TRBV15 and TRBJ2-1; 8 nucleotides agree with TRBD1. Unmatched junction bases numbered 3, after V lost 0 bases and J lost 5 bases. CDR3 length: 15 residues. Germline V gene lookup returns CDR1 LNHNV and CDR2 YYDKDF (reference sequence). CDR3 loop: CATSRDRTGNNEQFF. For the CDR3, the DNA is TGTGCCACCAGCAGAGATCGGACAGGGAACAATGAGCAGTTCTTC. Drawing the rest from reference TRBV15 and TRBJ2-1, the complete variable domain is DAMVIQNPRYQVTQFGKPVTLSCSQTLNHNVMYWYQQKSSQAPKLLFHYYDKDFNNEADTPDNFQSRRPNTSFCFLDIRSPGLGDTAMYLCATSRDRTGNNEQFFGPGTRLTVL.

The chain carries TRBV29-1 and TRBJ1-2; weak D call: TRBD1 (6 bases). This CDR3 region has 14 residues. The V and J ends lost 6 bases and 0 bases respectively, with 14 bases between them. The germline gives CDR1 SQVTM, CDR2 ANQGSEA. CDR3 nucleotides: TGCAGCGTCGGGGGACAAATAACTAACTATGGCTACACCTTC. It codes for CSVGGQITNYGYTF.